This T cell receptor (beta chain) emerged from a study of T cells in Graves' hyperthyroidism and ophthalmopathy. In the study overall: Sampling of peripheral blood happened at initial diagnosis, prior to any treatment.

The CDR3 contains 14 residues. The V gene lost 3 bases and the J gene lost 4 bases, with 10 bases spanning the gap. Germline CDR1 reads KGHSH; CDR2 reads LQKENI. Study-level findings and limits: Most thyroid clonotypes with frequency above 0.001 were detected in blood.

The investigators amplified TCR beta CDR3 regions from RNA transcripts. The HTBI primer set drove a first-round RT-PCR of the TCR CDR3. Each CDR3 protein gets one entry after TCRdb re-called the multiplex PCR reads with MiXCR. Among around 500,000 distinct CDR3 sequences listed, approximately 15% were seen once. A remark on this clonotype: Its antigen is undetermined.

No progression to ophthalmopathy during 18 months of follow-up defined stable disease. Pregnant or lactating patients were excluded, as were those with uncontrolled infection or other autoimmune disease. The V call is TRBV18, the J call TRBJ2-1; possibly TRBD1 for D (6 bases). The clonotype originates from a woman aged 40 to 49 with Graves' hyperthyroidism. Sequencing was done on a sample of blood. CDR3 DNA: TGTGCCAGCTCACCCGGACAGAATTACAATGAGCAGTTCTTC. Protein sequence: CASSPGQNYNEQFF.